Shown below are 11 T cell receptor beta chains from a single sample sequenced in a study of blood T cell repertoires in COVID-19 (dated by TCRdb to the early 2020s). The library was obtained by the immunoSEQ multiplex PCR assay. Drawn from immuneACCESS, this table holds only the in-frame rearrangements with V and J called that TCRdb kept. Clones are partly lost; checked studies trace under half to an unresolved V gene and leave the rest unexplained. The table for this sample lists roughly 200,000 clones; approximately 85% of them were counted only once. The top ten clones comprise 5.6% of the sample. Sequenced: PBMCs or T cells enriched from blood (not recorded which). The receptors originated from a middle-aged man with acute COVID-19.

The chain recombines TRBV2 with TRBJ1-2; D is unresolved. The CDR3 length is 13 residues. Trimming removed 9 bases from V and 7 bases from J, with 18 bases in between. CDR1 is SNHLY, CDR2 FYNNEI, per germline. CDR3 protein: CARRNNSLVGYTF. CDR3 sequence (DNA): TGTGCCAGAAGAAACAATTCCCTCGTTGGCTACACCTTC. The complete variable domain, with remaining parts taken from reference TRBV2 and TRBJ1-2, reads EPEVTQTPSHQVTQMGQEVILRCVPISNHLYFYWYRQILGQKVEFLVSFYNNEISEKSEIFDDQFSVERPDGSNFTLKIRSTKLEDSAMYFCARRNNSLVGYTFGSGTRLTVV.

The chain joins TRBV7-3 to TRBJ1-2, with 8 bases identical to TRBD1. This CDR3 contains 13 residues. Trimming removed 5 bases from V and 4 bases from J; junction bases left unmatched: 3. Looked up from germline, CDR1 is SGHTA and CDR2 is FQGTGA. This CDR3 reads CASSQGQAYGYTF. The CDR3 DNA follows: TGTGCCAGCAGCCAGGGACAGGCCTATGGCTACACCTTC.

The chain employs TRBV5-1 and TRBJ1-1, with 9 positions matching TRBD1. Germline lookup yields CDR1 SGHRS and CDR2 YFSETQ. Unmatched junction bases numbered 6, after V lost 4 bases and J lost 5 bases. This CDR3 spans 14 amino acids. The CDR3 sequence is CASSLTGGQTEAFF. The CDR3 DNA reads TGCGCCAGCAGCCTTACAGGGGGCCAAACTGAAGCTTTCTTT. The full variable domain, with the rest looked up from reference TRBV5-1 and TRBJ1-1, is KAGVTQTPRYLIKTRGQQVTLSCSPISGHRSVSWYQQTPGQGLQFLFEYFSETQRNKGNFPGRFSGRQFSNSRSEMNVSTLELGDSALYLCASSLTGGQTEAFFGQGTRLTVV.

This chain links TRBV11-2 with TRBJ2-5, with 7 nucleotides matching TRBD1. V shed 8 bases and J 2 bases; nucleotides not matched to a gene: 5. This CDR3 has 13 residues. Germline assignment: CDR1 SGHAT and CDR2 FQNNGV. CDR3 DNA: TGTGCCAGCGGAGACAGGGTTCAAGAGACCCAGTACTTC. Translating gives CASGDRVQETQYF.

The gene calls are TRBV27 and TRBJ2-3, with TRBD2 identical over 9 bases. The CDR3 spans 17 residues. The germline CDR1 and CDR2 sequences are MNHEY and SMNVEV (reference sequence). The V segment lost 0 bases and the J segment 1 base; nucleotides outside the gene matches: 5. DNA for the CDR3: TGTGCCAGCAGTTTATCCGGACTAGCGTGGGGCACAGATACGCAGTATTTT. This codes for CASSLSGLAWGTDTQYF.

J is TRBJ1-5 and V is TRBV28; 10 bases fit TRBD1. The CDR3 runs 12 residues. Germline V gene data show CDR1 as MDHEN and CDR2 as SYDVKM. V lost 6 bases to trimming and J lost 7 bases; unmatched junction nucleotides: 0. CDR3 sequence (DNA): TGTGCCAGCAGGACAGGGGGCCAGCCCCAGCATTTT. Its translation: CASRTGGQPQHF.

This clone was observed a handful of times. CDR3 bases: TGTGCCAGCAGCATCCAAGCGGGAGCCTACAATGAGCAGTTCTTC. Its protein product is CASSIQAGAYNEQFF. The chain has TRBV7-8 and TRBJ2-1, with TRBD2 matching over 8 bases. With 5 bases clipped from V and 2 bases from J, the junction kept 5 bases outside the gene matches. This CDR3 is built from 15 residues. In germline, CDR1 is SGHVS, CDR2 FQNEAQ.

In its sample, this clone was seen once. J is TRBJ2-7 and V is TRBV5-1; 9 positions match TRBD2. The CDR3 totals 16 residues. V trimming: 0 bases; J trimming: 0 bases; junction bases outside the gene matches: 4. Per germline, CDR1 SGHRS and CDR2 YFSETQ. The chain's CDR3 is CASSLERTSASYEQYF. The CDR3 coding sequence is TGCGCCAGCAGCTTGGAAAGGACTAGCGCCTCCTACGAGCAGTACTTC. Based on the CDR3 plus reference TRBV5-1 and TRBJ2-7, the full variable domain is KAGVTQTPRYLIKTRGQQVTLSCSPISGHRSVSWYQQTPGQGLQFLFEYFSETQRNKGNFPGRFSGRQFSNSRSEMNVSTLELGDSALYLCASSLERTSASYEQYFGPGTRLTVT.

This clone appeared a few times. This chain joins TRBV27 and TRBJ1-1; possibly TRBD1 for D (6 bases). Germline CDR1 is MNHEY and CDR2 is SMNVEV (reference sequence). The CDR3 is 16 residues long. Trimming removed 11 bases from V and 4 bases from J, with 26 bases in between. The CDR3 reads CAPLGGTGNDCTEAFF. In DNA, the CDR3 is TGTGCCCCTTTAGGCGGAACAGGGAATGATTGCACTGAAGCTTTCTTT.

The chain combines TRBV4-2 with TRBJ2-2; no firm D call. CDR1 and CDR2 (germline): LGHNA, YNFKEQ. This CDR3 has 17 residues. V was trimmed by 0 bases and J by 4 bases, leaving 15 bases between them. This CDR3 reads CASSQELPEWATGELFF. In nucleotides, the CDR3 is TGTGCCAGCAGCCAAGAGCTACCCGAGTGGGCCACCGGGGAGCTGTTTTTT.

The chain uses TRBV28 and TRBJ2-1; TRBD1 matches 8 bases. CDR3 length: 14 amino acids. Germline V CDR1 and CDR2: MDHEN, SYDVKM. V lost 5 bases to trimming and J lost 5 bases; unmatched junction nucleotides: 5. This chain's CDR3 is CASSPETGDNEQFF. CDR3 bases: TGTGCCAGCAGTCCCGAGACAGGGGACAATGAGCAGTTCTTC.